This T cell receptor (beta chain) was found in a study of cytomegalovirus exposure and HLA in healthy donors (dated by TCRdb to 2016 to 2017). Looking at the study overall: In an earlier analysis of about 560 of the donors, roughly 300 Gb of sequence data and 117 million unique TCR beta sequences from approximately 180 million T cells were reported. Of the 398 genotyped donors, over 65% fell in the genetic ancestry cluster associated with self-reported Caucasian donors. In addition to the first cohort of 650 to 750 subjects, a separate validation cohort of around 110 different subjects was used. In an earlier analysis of roughly 600 of the donors, high-throughput TCR beta sequencing was used to judge whether each TCR beta V gene segment behaved as functional or pseudogenic. Alongside the repertoire data, information on donor age, sex, ethnicity and CMV serostatus was compiled. The study profiled the T cell repertoires of 500 to 800 subjects by immunosequencing and related them to cytomegalovirus serostatus. A later analysis re-examined previously published TCR beta repertoires from more than 550 donors and added high-resolution HLA genotyping to investigate patterns of TCR occurrence. The number of typed donors differed by locus: about 629-630 for A, B, C, DRB1 and DQB1; some 540 for DQA1; some 610 for DPA1; and roughly 470 for DPB1. An early release covering more than 500 HLA-typed donors comprised about 300 gigabases of sequencing data and around 86 million unique TCR sequences. To predict cytomegalovirus infection status, the study brought together high-throughput TCR immunosequencing, statistical association of individual TCRs with disease status, and machine learning. All discovery cohort repertoires had been generated on a single sequencing platform. Four to six DR-DQ haplotypes were handled as single units for association and clustering, since linkage in the cohort was strong. Both class I and class II loci were covered by HLA typing, at four-digit resolution. Rather than drawing on any new phenotypic data, the later analysis identified candidate immune exposures from TCR beta sequences and the way those sequences occurred across donors. A later genetic analysis took genome-wide SNP genotypes for about three fifths of the 666 donors and used that subset as a discovery cohort. The study aimed to test whether signatures of past pathogen exposure could be identified by cataloging public T cell receptors. Among about 390 genotyped donors of the cohort, an average of approximately 240,000 unique TCR beta nucleotide sequences were sequenced per donor, about a sixth of them non-productive.

This clone occurred a few times. No antigen is known for it. There are no base qualities to consult, and no much larger clone falls within one base. The cohort comprised some 680 healthy bone marrow donors. At the time of sampling, all cohort members were nominally healthy, though unrecorded immune exposures were likely present. The donor was CMV seronegative and belonged to the group of approximately 320 seronegative cohort members. Every donor gave a peripheral blood sample, and the peripheral blood mononuclear cells from that sample were used for TCR beta sequencing. The Qiagen DNeasy Blood Extraction Kit was used to extract genomic DNA from the blood cell samples. What the study reported, not specific to this receptor: Immune exposure information for the cohort was limited to CMV serostatus. An association between a missense DCLRE1C variant and V-gene and J-gene trimming of TCR beta chains was found in a later genetic analysis and replicated in an independent cohort. Presence/absence analyses assumed roughly uniform sequencing depth across donors, an assumption that may not hold. A later analysis reported that several top co-occurrence clusters appeared linked to parvovirus B19, influenza, CMV and Epstein-Barr virus. Some 16 rarely observed V segments, including chromosome 9 orphons, were excluded from the earlier analysis of about 610 of the donors because counts were too low. A later analysis found that HLA-associated TCR beta chains were more clonally expanded and had lower generation probabilities than equally common non-associated chains. According to a later analysis, TCR association rates differed among HLA loci, with DRB1 alleles showing the most associated TCRs and HLA-C alleles showing the fewest. The study gave a list of under 200 TCR beta chains associated with cytomegalovirus. In this cohort, only TCR beta chains were sequenced, and detectable features were limited by the absence of alpha or paired-chain data. A cluster of highly shared sequence variants was judged likely to represent a technical artifact of the sequencing pipeline. When HLA alleles, especially DR and DQ, strongly co-occurred, TCR associations were difficult to assign to individual alleles. An earlier analysis of approximately 590 of the donors showed that most TCR beta V segments appeared in productive rearrangements either about 90% or about 30% of the time, which broadly matched IMGT annotations. The 87-base-pair reads could not distinguish some IMGT-functional V segments, including TRBV6-2 and TRBV6-3, so those segments were excluded. A further reported finding was that TCR beta sequences accurately predicted the HLA-A and HLA-B alleles for most subjects in the first cohort. At a false discovery rate of 0.05, a later analysis linked under 20,000 TCR beta sequences to specific HLA alleles. Correlated functional status among segregating V segments might be attributable to linkage disequilibrium, but an unknown experimental factor could not be ruled out. Because HLA typing was missing for some donors at each locus, association tests included only the typed subset. According to the authors, the approach could potentially be generalized to other disease states and immunological phenotypes. In vitro tests confirmed that a few of the cytomegalovirus-associated TCR beta chains recognize cytomegalovirus antigens. While some public TCRs were present in many individuals, most TCR sequences turned up only very rarely across donors. Compared with the approximately 720-donor mean, donors in an Asian-associated ancestry cluster had fewer N-insertions in productive TCRs, according to a later genetic analysis. Cytomegalovirus status was reported to be diagnosed by the classifier with high specificity and sensitivity in both the original and validation cohorts. According to a later analysis, most CMV-associated TCR beta chains appeared to be HLA-restricted, and the HLA associations seemed to be driven largely by CMV exposure.

Between the V and J ends, shortened by 2 bases and 3 bases respectively, the junction contains 5 bases. Measured from the cysteine to the phenylalanine, the CDR3 is 11 residues long. The sequence is cut down to CDR3 DNA, 33 bases in frame from base 1. Sequences GTSNPN (CDR1) and SVGIG (CDR2) are obtained from the germline V gene (reference sequence). The method behind the library was the immunoSEQ multiplex PCR assay. The multiplex PCR relied on a mix of 60 forward primers for TCR Vbeta segments and 13 reverse primers for TCR Jbeta segments. Amplification of the CDR3 region of rearranged TCR beta genes was performed with a multiplex PCR assay on genomic DNA. Amplified TCR beta libraries were sequenced as 87-base-pair reads on the Illumina HiSeq System. The paper's data handling went like this. Across the 600 to 700 repertoires, a later analysis counted 60 million to 90 million unique TCR beta chains, around 11 million of which were shared by at least two donors. A nearest-neighbor algorithm error-corrected the raw reads and collapsed the reads into unique sequences, merging closely related sequences to remove PCR and sequencing errors. V, D and J gene segments were assigned by aligning CDR3 sequences to IMGT reference sequences. For a sequence to be retained, a match of at least six nucleotides was required to both a V gene segment and a J gene segment. Rearrangements were classified as productive when the CDR3 lacked stop codons and remained in frame with V and J, and all other rearrangements were classified as non-productive. CDR3 was defined according to IMGT convention as the region running from the second conserved V-encoded cysteine to the conserved J-encoded phenylalanine. The earlier analysis of some 600 of the donors excluded sequences that lacked an unambiguous match to a single V gene segment. In an earlier analysis of a few hundred of the donors, V segments were called functional above 56.7% productive rearrangements and were called segregating when the between-donor standard deviation exceeded 5%. A statistical classification framework was built to diagnose cytomegalovirus status from the catalog of TCR beta chain sequences. In a later analysis, TCR nucleotide sequences were compared against IMGT/GENE-DB human TR gene sequences so that V and J genes could be assigned. A later analysis assigned CDR3 sequences and most-parsimonious VDJ recombination scenarios with the TCRdist pipeline. A later analysis defined each TCR beta chain by its CDR3 amino acid sequence plus V-gene family, and excluded reads lacking a unique V-gene family. As a way to deal with suspected cross-contamination and a sequencing artifact, a later analysis dropped over 550 nucleotide sequences that were highly shared and had low generation probability. In a later analysis, a clonal expansion index was calculated for each public chain from normalized within-repertoire ranks of inferred template counts. Generation probabilities in a later analysis came from a VDJ recombination model fitted to out-of-frame rearrangements, and those results were checked against IGoR. A later analysis scored TCR-TCR, TCR-HLA and TCR-CMV co-occurrence with hypergeometric tests, applying a repertoire-size bias correction to TCR pairs. False discovery rates were estimated in a later analysis by permuting HLA or CMV assignments 20 times. A later analysis grouped co-occurring TCRs with DBSCAN, adding TCRdist sequence similarity when clustering within HLA-allele-positive subsets. Repertoires with fewer than 30,000 or more than 120,000 public chains were left out of co-occurrence clustering, as were a handful of repertoires with anomalous nucleotide sharing. Not all clones reach the TCRdb copy of this immuneACCESS table, which keeps in-frame sequences only. Checked studies attribute under half of the gap to unresolved V genes and leave the rest unexplained. The V and J calls and clone size were taken over from that table, and D and trimming were inferred from the DNA. The sample data list more than 95,000 clones, and around 80% of these were observed just once. Jointly, the top ten make up less than 1.1% of the sample.

This clonotype was obtained from a woman aged 25 to 39 in good health and CMV-seronegative. The chain uses TRBV30 and TRBJ2-7, with the D gene uncertain. The sequenced sample was PBMCs. The CDR3 protein: CAWSPNYEQYF. Here is the DNA: TGTGCCTGGAGTCCTAACTACGAGCAGTACTTC. Beyond the CDR3, the reference TRBV30 and TRBJ2-7 genes provide the residues; the full variable domain reads: SQTIHQWPATLVQPVGSPLSLECTVEGTSNPNLYWYRQAAGRGLQLLFYSVGIGQISSEVPQNLSASRPQDRQFILSSKKLLLSDSGFYLCAWSPNYEQYFGPGTRLTVT.